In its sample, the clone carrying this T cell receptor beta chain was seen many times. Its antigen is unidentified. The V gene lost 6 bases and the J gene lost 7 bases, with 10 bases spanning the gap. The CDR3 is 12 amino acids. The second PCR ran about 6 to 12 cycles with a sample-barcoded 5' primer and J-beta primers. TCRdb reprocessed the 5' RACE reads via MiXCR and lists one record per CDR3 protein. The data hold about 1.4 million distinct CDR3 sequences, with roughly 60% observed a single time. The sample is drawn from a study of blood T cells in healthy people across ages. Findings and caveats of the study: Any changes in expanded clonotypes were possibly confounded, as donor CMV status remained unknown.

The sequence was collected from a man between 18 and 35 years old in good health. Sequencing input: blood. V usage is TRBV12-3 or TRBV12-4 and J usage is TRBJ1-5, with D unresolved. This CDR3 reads CASSLLGQPQHF. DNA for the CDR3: TGTGCCAGCAGCTTATTGGGCCAGCCCCAGCATTTT.